This TCR beta chain was found in a study of CD8+CD57+ T cells in acquired aplastic anemia. For the study at large: DNA recovered from sorted CD4+ and CD8+ cells had a mean of around 3.2 ug.

This CDR3 contains 13 residues. Per the germline V gene, CDR1 is SEHNR and CDR2 is FQNEAQ (reference sequence). The J segment lost 7 bases and the V segment lost 3 bases, leaving 5 bases of the junction unmatched. Profiling of TCR beta VDJ combinations and CDR3 sequences used genomic DNA as template. TCRdb re-analysed the reads in MiXCR, keeping a single row per CDR3 protein. The profile covers some 150,000 distinct CDR3 sequences, with 71% appearing a single time and more than 35% taken by the ten largest. Patients included in sequencing had previously demonstrated CD8+CD57+ cell expansion by flow cytometry. No therapy had been given to the patients at the time of blood sampling.

The chain employs TRBV7-9 and TRBJ1-2, with 7 bases fitting TRBD1. The source of this sequence is a human donor with aplastic anemia. The sample was sorted CD4+, CD8+, or CD8+CD57+ T cells (not recorded which) from PBMCs. Here the CDR3 DNA reads TGTGCCAGCAGCTTGGGACAGAGACGTGGCTACACCTTC. Protein product: CASSLGQRRGYTF.